This T cell receptor (beta chain) was retrieved from a study of T cell responses to AZD1222 COVID-19 vaccine (dated by TCRdb to about 2021). Broadly, across the study: AZD1222 recipients given second doses at about 4 weeks or at about 12 weeks were pooled, since spike-specific TCR depth and breadth were not found to differ between the two schedules. A total of 233 trial participants underwent TCR sequencing, of whom 207 received two doses of AZD1222 and 26 received two doses of the MenACWY control vaccine. Trial participants were enrolled into age subgroups of 18-55, 56-69 and 70-plus years, which contained around 150, 29 and 61 TCR-sequenced participants, respectively. What the work shows at the level of the full study, not this receptor alone: The 56-69-year group was small, and its depth increase did not reach significance, likely because of low power. After two AZD1222 doses, both the breadth and the depth of spike-specific TCRs were significantly higher than at day 0 and than in MenACWY recipients. The vaccine-associated CD4 TCRs covered the entire spike protein, and the dominant responses fell in regions 160-218 and 743-854. No day 14 peak-response samples were available, so repertoires were characterized only after the peak T cell response. Participants were mostly white British and included more females than males, and it was suggested by the authors that clonal diversity may have been underestimated. Nearly half of unique spike-specific TCRs reportedly recognized epitopes outside regions mutated in the B.1.351 and B.1.1.7 variants. Conclusions about previously exposed vaccinees are limited because only five to seven AZD1222 recipients were SARS-CoV-2 seropositive at baseline.

Remarks on this clone: The clone's antigen remains unknown. It has no much larger one-base neighbor in the sample; base qualities were not kept.

The time point tag for this specimen amounts to: baseline before first vaccination. The vaccinee samples were drawn from two UK trials, COV001 and COV002, one of which was a single-blind randomized controlled phase 2/3 trial testing AZD1222 (ChAdOx1 nCoV-19) in healthy adults. For TCRbeta chain sequencing, PBMC samples from trial participants were taken at day 0 and at day 28 after the second dose. CDR3 length: 14 amino acids, cysteine to phenylalanine. Only CDR3 DNA remains: 42 bases, in frame from the first base. The CDR3 regions of human TCRbeta chains were analyzed by immunosequencing. Processing in the source paper ran as follows. Repertoire TCRs were checked for matches against a reference library of SARS-CoV-2-specific TCRs that had been generated using the MIRA antigen-specificity platform. Breadth was defined as the fraction of unique TCRs that were SARS-CoV-2-associated, and depth was defined as the fraction of total T cells that were SARS-CoV-2-associated. Using the MIRA data, each spike-specific TCR was mapped to the spike region that the TCR reacts to and placed in a CD4 or CD8 class. Log10-transformed breadth and depth values were compared by one-way ANOVA with Sidak's multiple comparisons tests. In its TCRdb copy, this immuneACCESS table keeps in-frame sequences only and misses some clones. Where compared with another copy, unresolved V genes explain less than half of these, and the others have no known cause. The DNA was the basis for D and trimming; V, J and clone size are from that table. The sample contains approximately 110,000 clones, approximately 89% of them found a single time. The leading ten clones occupy about 4.9% of the sample.

The receptor chain draws on TRBV21-1 and TRBJ2-7; TRBD1 was called by the table and not checked on the DNA. TRBV21-1 constitutes a pseudogene. This clonotype was obtained from an adult in good health. The material sequenced was peripheral blood, taken on day 0 of AZD1222 vaccination. The CDR3: CASSKVQGPYEQYF. The DNA sequence is TGTGCCAGCAGCAAAGTTCAGGGGCCCTACGAGCAGTACTTC.